Included here is one T cell receptor (beta chain) sequence, with context. Its antigen is undetermined. The data belong to a study of Ad26.COV2.S vaccination and SARS-CoV-2 variants. Notes on the study in general: Breadth, reportedly substantial, characterized the spike-specific CD8+ and CD4+ T cell responses after vaccination. Assessments of TCR breadth and depth may have underestimated the total T cell responses.

The germline gives CDR1 SQVTM, CDR2 ANQGSEA. CDR3 size: 15 residues. With V trimmed by 7 bases and J by 6 bases, 15 bases remained unmatched. This table comes from immunoSEQ multiplex PCR, and its TCRdb copy is limited to in-frame clones, with some not included. The profile covers some 420,000 clones, with approximately 90% appearing a single time and 3.5% to 4% taken by the ten largest. Documented treatment: some 20 received Ad26.COV2.S at low or high dose, single or two shots; 5 received placebo; per-sample allocation not given. The study sampled participants on day 63 after the first vaccine or placebo injection.

The sequence was collected from a person between 18 and 60 years old who received the Ad26.COV2.S COVID-19 vaccine or a placebo. The material sequenced was peripheral blood, taken in a trial of Ad26.COV2.S vaccine versus placebo. V usage is TRBV29-1 and J usage is TRBJ2-3, with 8 bases lining up with TRBD1. The chain's CDR3 is CSAKSQGVIEDTQYF. Written as DNA, the CDR3 is TGCAGCGCCAAATCACAGGGGGTTATTGAGGATACGCAGTATTTT.